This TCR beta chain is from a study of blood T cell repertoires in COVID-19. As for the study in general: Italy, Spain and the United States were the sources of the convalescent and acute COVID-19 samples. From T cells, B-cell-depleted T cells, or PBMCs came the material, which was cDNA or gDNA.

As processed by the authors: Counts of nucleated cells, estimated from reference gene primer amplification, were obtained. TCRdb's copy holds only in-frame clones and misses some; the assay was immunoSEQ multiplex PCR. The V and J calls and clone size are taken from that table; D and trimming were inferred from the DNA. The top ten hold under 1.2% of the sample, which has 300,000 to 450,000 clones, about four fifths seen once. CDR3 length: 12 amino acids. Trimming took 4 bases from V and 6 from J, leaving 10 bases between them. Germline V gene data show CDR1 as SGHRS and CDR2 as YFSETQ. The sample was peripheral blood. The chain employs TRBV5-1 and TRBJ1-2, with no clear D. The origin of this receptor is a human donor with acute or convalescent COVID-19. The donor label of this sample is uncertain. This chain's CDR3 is CASSETTNGYTF. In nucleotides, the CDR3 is TGCGCCAGCAGCGAAACAACGAATGGCTACACCTTC.